The 5 T cell receptor beta chains listed next were all sequenced from one sample in a study of control samples from healthy donors and cancer patients. The protocol was immunoSEQ multiplex PCR, while the TCRdb copy is restricted to in-frame clones and leaves out a portion. Among 120,000 to 150,000 clones listed, approximately 91% were seen once. Sequencing was carried out using blood. All receptors derive from a woman in her twenties or thirties in good health.

CDR3 region: CASRGIGSYGYTF. The DNA for the CDR3 is TGTGCCAGCAGGGGCATCGGGTCCTATGGCTACACCTTC. The V and J genes are TRBV28 and TRBJ1-2; no definite D call. CDR3 length: 13 residues. V was trimmed by 6 bases and J by 4 bases, leaving 12 bases between them. Germline V gene data show CDR1 as MDHEN and CDR2 as SYDVKM.

V usage is TRBV28 and J usage is TRBJ1-5, with 7 bases that match TRBD1. Per the germline V gene, CDR1 is MDHEN and CDR2 is SYDVKM. Trimming cost V 6 bases and J 4 bases; bases outside gene matches: 3. The CDR3 runs 13 residues. The CDR3 nucleotides are TGTGCCAGCAGCCGACAGGGAAATCAGCCCCAGCATTTT. It yields the protein CASSRQGNQPQHF.

This clone appeared a few times. The genes are TRBV6-5 and TRBJ1-2, with D unresolved. CDR1 MNHEY and CDR2 SVGAGI come from the germline V gene. The CDR3 is made up of 13 amino acids. Trimming pared 7 bases from V and 2 bases from J, leaving 11 bases between. The CDR3 DNA reads TGTGCCAGCAAAGAGTCACTAAACTATGGCTACACCTTC. This codes for CASKESLNYGYTF.

This clone appeared a few times. This chain joins TRBV4-2 and TRBJ1-2; D is unresolved. Trimming pared 3 bases from V and 4 bases from J, leaving 12 bases between. CDR1 is LGHNA, CDR2 YNFKEQ, per germline. This CDR3 has 14 residues. The CDR3 region is CASSQNQEVYGYTF. CDR3 bases: TGTGCCAGCAGCCAGAACCAGGAGGTCTATGGCTACACCTTC.

The chain is built from TRBV9 and TRBJ1-5; D remains ambiguous. CDR1 SGDLS and CDR2 YYNGEE come from the germline V gene. V lost 3 bases to trimming and J lost 4 bases, with 14 bases between them. The CDR3 loop spans 15 amino acids. CDR3 amino acids: CASSDYRDFNQPQHF. The CDR3, as DNA: TGTGCCAGCAGCGACTATCGGGATTTTAATCAGCCCCAGCATTTT. Combining the CDR3 with reference TRBV9 and TRBJ1-5 gives the whole variable domain DSGVTQTPKHLITATGQRVTLRCSPRSGDLSVYWYQQSLDQGLQFLIQYYNGEERAKGNILERFSAQQFPDLHSELNLSSLELGDSALYFCASSDYRDFNQPQHFGDGTRLSIL.